This passage covers 26 T cell receptor beta chains from one sample sequenced in a study of cytomegalovirus exposure and HLA in healthy donors. Vbeta (60) and Jbeta (13) primers were used in the PCR. Data came from immunoSEQ multiplex PCR; TCRdb stores just in-frame clones and leaves some out. In the table there are fewer than 250,000 clones, approximately 80% of which are singletons. Sequencing was done on a sample of PBMCs. These receptor sequences come from a woman aged 50 to 60 in good health and CMV-seropositive.

V and J are TRBV2 and TRBJ1-1; 8 bases are a match to TRBD1. The CDR3 has 14 amino acids. From germline, CDR1 is SNHLY and CDR2 FYNNEI. V gave up 5 bases and J gave up 0 bases; unmatched junction bases: 2. The CDR3 sequence: CASSRQGMNTEAFF. The DNA of the CDR3 is TGTGCCAGCAGTAGACAGGGGATGAACACTGAAGCTTTCTTT.

The chain uses TRBV19 and TRBJ2-2, with 9 positions matching TRBD1. This CDR3 has 16 amino acids. Germline V gene sequence: CDR1 LNHDA, CDR2 SQIVND (reference sequence). The V gene end was trimmed by 10 bases and the J gene end by 3 bases; junction bases not matched to a gene: 12. DNA of the CDR3: TGTGCCACCGCGGCCGCGGACAGGGGATACACCGGGGAGCTGTTTTTT. This gives the protein CATAAADRGYTGELFF.

The V call is TRBV28, the J call TRBJ1-1; 8 bases fit TRBD1. The J segment lost 1 base and the V segment lost 5 bases, leaving 6 bases of the junction unmatched. The CDR3 loop spans 15 amino acids. CDR1 and CDR2 from the germline V gene are MDHEN and SYDVKM. CDR3 DNA sequence: TGTGCCAGCAGTCCGACCGGGACAGGGAACACTGAAGCTTTCTTT. Translating it yields CASSPTGTGNTEAFF. Together with reference TRBV28 and TRBJ1-1, the CDR3 gives the full variable domain: DVKVTQSSRYLVKRTGEKVFLECVQDMDHENMFWYRQDPGLGLRLIYFSYDVKMKEKGDIPEGYSVSREKKERFSLILESASTNQTSMYLCASSPTGTGNTEAFFGQGTRLTVV.

The chain couples TRBV19 to TRBJ2-5; 11 nucleotides agree with TRBD2. J was trimmed by 11 bases and V by 3 bases; bases with no gene match: 20. Germline CDR1 reads LNHDA; CDR2 reads SQIVND (reference sequence). CDR3 length: 18 amino acids. Here the CDR3 reads CASSIMSLAGGLSMEQYF. CDR3 sequence (DNA): TGTGCCAGTAGTATTATGAGTCTAGCGGGGGGCCTTTCAATGGAGCAGTACTTC.

This clone has only a few counts. The genes are TRBV18 and TRBJ2-2; 8 bases are shared with TRBD1. Germline-derived CDR1 and CDR2 are KGHSH and LQKENI. The ends lost 4 bases at V and 2 bases at J; junction bases unmatched: 6. The CDR3 spans 16 residues. CDR3 DNA sequence: TGTGCCAGCTCACTTGGGACAGGCGTCAACACCGGGGAGCTGTTTTTT. Translation: CASSLGTGVNTGELFF.

The chain joins TRBV5-1 to TRBJ2-7, with 8 bases aligning to TRBD1. V shed 0 bases, J shed 3 bases, and the junction held 2 bases outside the gene matches. This CDR3 is built from 14 residues. Germline V gives CDR1 SGHRS, CDR2 YFSETQ. This CDR3 is CASSLARGRYEQYF. DNA of the CDR3: TGCGCCAGCAGCTTGGCCAGGGGGCGCTACGAGCAGTACTTC.

V usage is TRBV28 and J usage is TRBJ1-6; D is possibly TRBD1 (5 bases). V was clipped by 3 bases and J by 9 bases, with 12 bases between them. CDR3 length equals 14 residues. Germline CDR1 and CDR2: MDHEN and SYDVKM. The CDR3 DNA reads TGTGCCAGCAGTTTCGGGGGATTAGGTTCACCCCTCCACTTT. It specifies CASSFGGLGSPLHF.

The chain combines TRBV18 with TRBJ1-1, with TRBD1 identical over 7 bases. V dropped 3 bases and J dropped 3; count of bases not matched to a gene: 10. The CDR3 covers 16 residues. The germline gives CDR1 KGHSH, CDR2 LQKENI. The CDR3 loop reads CASSPSRDREHTEAFF. CDR3 DNA sequence: TGTGCCAGCTCACCGAGCCGGGACAGAGAGCACACTGAAGCTTTCTTT.

The chain has TRBV2 and TRBJ1-2, with a possible D match to TRBD1 (6 bases). CDR3 length: 13 residues. CDR1 is SNHLY, CDR2 FYNNEI, per germline. Trimming took off 7 bases at V and 8 bases at J, with 17 bases between the two ends. The CDR3 is CASNSQGREGYTF. The CDR3 region has the DNA TGTGCCAGCAACTCCCAGGGGCGCGAGGGCTACACCTTC.

The gene calls are TRBV11-3 and TRBJ2-5; 7 nucleotides agree with TRBD1. The CDR3 extends over 13 amino acids. Germline V gene lookup returns CDR1 SGHNT and CDR2 YENEEA. V lost 5 bases and J lost 3; bases outside the gene matches: 3. The DNA of the CDR3 is TGTGCCAGCAGCGCCGGGACAGAAGAGACCCAGTACTTC. This sequence encodes CASSAGTEETQYF.

This chain joins TRBV6-6 and TRBJ1-6; D is uncertain. Germline-derived CDR1 and CDR2 are MNHNY and SVGAGI (reference sequence). Trimming took off 2 bases at V and 8 bases at J, with 13 bases between the two ends. The length of the CDR3 is 15 residues. The CDR3 region has the DNA TGTGCCAGCAGTTACCGAGGAGCCGGGGATTCACCCCTCCACTTT. It encodes CASSYRGAGDSPLHF.

CDR3 amino acids: CASSDVGLTDTQYF. CDR3 bases: TGTGCCAGCAGTGACGTGGGGCTCACAGATACGCAGTATTTT. The rearrangement uses TRBV6-1 and TRBJ2-3; D might be TRBD1 (5 bases). V was clipped by 3 bases and J by 2 bases, with 9 bases between them. This CDR3 is built from 14 residues. In germline, CDR1 is MNHNS, CDR2 SASEGT.

The chain uses TRBV10-2 and TRBJ1-5; D is unclear. V was shortened by 8 bases and J by 0 bases, with 8 bases between the two germline ends. Germline V gene lookup returns CDR1 WSHSY and CDR2 SAAADI. CDR3 size: 13 residues. The DNA for the CDR3 is TGCGCCAGCGATGCAGGTAGCAATCAGCCCCAGCATTTT. This sequence encodes CASDAGSNQPQHF.

This chain links TRBV18 with TRBJ2-2; 8 bases are a match to TRBD2. Germline V gives CDR1 KGHSH, CDR2 LQKENI. Germline trimming cut 2 bases from V and 7 bases from J; bases unmatched to any gene: 12. The CDR3 has 17 residues. Here the CDR3 reads CASSPERSGTSGGELFF. CDR3 DNA sequence: TGTGCCAGCTCACCAGAGAGAAGCGGGACTAGTGGCGGGGAGCTGTTTTTT.

In DNA form, the CDR3 reads TGTGCCAGCAGTTTCTCAGGGGGTCCCTACGAGCAGTACTTC. This codes for CASSFSGGPYEQYF. The chain uses TRBV6-6 and TRBJ2-7, with 7 nucleotides matching TRBD1. The CDR3 sequence is 14 residues long. Germline V gene sequence: CDR1 MNHNY, CDR2 SVGAGI (reference sequence). V lost 4 bases, J lost 2 bases, and 5 bases stayed unmatched.

This sequence joins TRBV5-1 and TRBJ2-3; 7 nucleotides match TRBD2. CDR3 length equals 14 residues. CDR1 is SGHRS and CDR2 is YFSETQ in the germline V gene. V was clipped by 3 bases and J by 2 bases; unmatched bases: 3. The CDR3 loop reads CASSSGTTTDTQYF. CDR3 nucleotides: TGCGCCAGCAGCTCCGGGACTACCACAGATACGCAGTATTTT.

This chain joins TRBV30 and TRBJ2-1; no definite D call. CDR3 length: 14 amino acids. The V and J ends lost 4 bases and 0 bases respectively, with 10 bases between them. Germline V gene lookup returns CDR1 GTSNPN and CDR2 SVGIG (reference sequence). CDR3 protein: CAWIRAPSYNEQFF. The CDR3 coding sequence is TGTGCCTGGATAAGAGCCCCCTCCTACAATGAGCAGTTCTTC.

The V and J genes are TRBV4-1 and TRBJ2-4; possible D gene TRBD2, 6 bases. From germline, CDR1 is MGHRA and CDR2 YSYEKL. Trimming pared 1 base from V and 0 bases from J, leaving 13 bases between. This CDR3 has 17 amino acids. The DNA for the CDR3 is TGCGCCAGCAGCCAAGTCGGCGGGGAGGTAGCCAAAAACATTCAGTACTTC. Translation: CASSQVGGEVAKNIQYF.

The rearrangement uses TRBV4-1 and TRBJ1-5, with D hard to call. The CDR3 totals 16 residues. From germline, CDR1 is MGHRA and CDR2 YSYEKL. V was cut by 3 bases and J by 0 bases, with 12 bases left in between. The CDR3 here is CASSQVDTYSNQPQHF. The CDR3 DNA reads as TGCGCCAGCAGCCAGGTTGACACCTATAGCAATCAGCCCCAGCATTTT.

This chain uses TRBV5-1 with TRBJ2-5; D uncertain. The germline gives CDR1 SGHRS, CDR2 YFSETQ. Trimming took 0 bases from V and 0 from J, leaving 15 bases between them. The CDR3 totals 17 residues. CDR3 sequence: CASSLVSSWLDQETQYF. CDR3 DNA sequence: TGCGCCAGCAGCTTGGTTTCGAGTTGGTTGGACCAAGAGACCCAGTACTTC.

The chain recombines TRBV9 with TRBJ2-3; 11 positions match TRBD2. The germline V gene has CDR1 SGDLS and CDR2 YYNGEE. The J segment lost 2 bases and the V segment lost 0 bases, leaving 5 bases of the junction unmatched. CDR3 length equals 17 residues. In DNA form, the CDR3 reads TGTGCCAGCAGCGTAGGGACTAGCGGGCGTCCCACAGATACGCAGTATTTT. Translation: CASSVGTSGRPTDTQYF.

As DNA, the CDR3 is TGCGCCAGCAGCTTACCAGCGGGGGATGGCACAGATACGCAGTATTTT. Protein: CASSLPAGDGTDTQYF. The chain recombines TRBV5-1 with TRBJ2-3; 8 positions agree with TRBD2. Germline V gene sequence: CDR1 SGHRS, CDR2 YFSETQ. CDR3 length equals 16 residues. Trimming took 2 bases from V and 1 from J; bases not matched to a gene: 6. The variable domain in full, completed from reference TRBV5-1 and TRBJ2-3, reads KAGVTQTPRYLIKTRGQQVTLSCSPISGHRSVSWYQQTPGQGLQFLFEYFSETQRNKGNFPGRFSGRQFSNSRSEMNVSTLELGDSALYLCASSLPAGDGTDTQYFGPGTRLTVL.

In nucleotides, the CDR3 is TGTGCCAGTACCCCGACAGGGGTCACGACCTATGGCTACACCTTC. Encoded protein: CASTPTGVTTYGYTF. V gene TRBV19 combines with J gene TRBJ1-2; the match to TRBD1 covers 8 bases. Per the germline V gene, CDR1 is LNHDA and CDR2 is SQIVND (reference sequence). The CDR3 totals 15 residues. The V segment lost 7 bases and the J segment 4 bases; nucleotides outside the gene matches: 11.

The chain joins TRBV27 to TRBJ1-5, with D hard to call. V was shortened by 2 bases and J by 6 bases, with 8 bases between the two germline ends. Germline V gene data show CDR1 as MNHEY and CDR2 as SMNVEV (reference sequence). The CDR3 runs to 13 residues. The DNA for the CDR3 is TGTGCCAGCAGTTTACGGTCTTTTCAGCCCCAGCATTTT. The encoded protein is CASSLRSFQPQHF.

The chain links TRBV5-1 to TRBJ2-3, with D maybe TRBD1 (5 bases). This CDR3 region has 14 residues. Between the trimmed V and J ends, which lost 4 bases and 5 bases, there was a span of 14 bases. Looked up from germline, CDR1 is SGHRS and CDR2 is YFSETQ. CDR3 sequence (DNA): TGCGCCAGCAGCCTAAATGGACACGGAGATACGCAGTATTTT. Translating gives CASSLNGHGDTQYF.

This chain uses TRBV9 with TRBJ2-3; D might be TRBD1 (6 bases). CDR3 length: 15 residues. V dropped 3 bases and J dropped 0 bases, with 11 bases sitting between them. The germline V gene encodes CDR1 SGDLS and CDR2 YYNGEE. The CDR3 protein is CASSAQGTSTDTQYF. For the CDR3, the DNA is TGTGCCAGCAGCGCTCAGGGGACCAGCACAGATACGCAGTATTTT.